This entry concerns a single T cell receptor (beta chain). Its cognate antigen is unknown. The data were produced by immunoSEQ multiplex PCR, yet TCRdb's version contains in-frame clones alone and is incomplete. This sample has nearly 110,000 clones, with under 95% found just once. This specimen belongs to a study of OX40 agonist ivuxolimab in advanced cancers. The CDR3 runs 15 residues. V lost 4 bases, J lost 4 bases, and 8 bases stayed unmatched. From germline, CDR1 is LGHNA and CDR2 YNFKEQ. Whole-study findings and limits: Researchers report that CD8+ T cells had, on average, more expanded clones than CD4+.

The chain combines TRBV4-2 with TRBJ1-2; 8 bases line up with TRBD1. The sequencing here drew on CD4+ or CD8+ T cells sorted from blood, taken in a trial of the OX40 agonist ivuxolimab. The receptor was isolated from an adult with an advanced solid tumor such as melanoma, head and neck, liver or kidney cancer. CDR3 in amino acids: CASSRDSTGAYGYTF. The CDR3 DNA is TGTGCCAGCAGCCGGGACTCGACAGGGGCCTATGGCTACACCTTC.